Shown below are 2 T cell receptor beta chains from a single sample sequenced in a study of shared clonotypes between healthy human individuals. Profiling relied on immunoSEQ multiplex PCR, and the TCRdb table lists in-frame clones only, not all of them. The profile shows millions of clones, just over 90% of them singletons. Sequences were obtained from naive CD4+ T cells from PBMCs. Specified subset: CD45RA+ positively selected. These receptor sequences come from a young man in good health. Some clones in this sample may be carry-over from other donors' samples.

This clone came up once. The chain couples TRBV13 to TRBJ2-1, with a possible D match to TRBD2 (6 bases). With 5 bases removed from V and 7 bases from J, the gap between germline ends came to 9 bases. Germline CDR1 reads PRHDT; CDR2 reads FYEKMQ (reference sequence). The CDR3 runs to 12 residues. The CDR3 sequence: CASSRGRNEQFF. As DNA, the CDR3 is TGTGCCAGCAGCCGGGGGAGGAATGAGCAGTTCTTC.

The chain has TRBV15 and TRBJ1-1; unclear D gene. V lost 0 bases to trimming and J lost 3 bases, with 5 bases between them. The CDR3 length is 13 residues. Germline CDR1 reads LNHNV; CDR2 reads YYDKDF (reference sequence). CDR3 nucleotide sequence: TGTGCCACCAGCAGAGAATTGTACACTGAAGCTTTCTTT. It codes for CATSRELYTEAFF.